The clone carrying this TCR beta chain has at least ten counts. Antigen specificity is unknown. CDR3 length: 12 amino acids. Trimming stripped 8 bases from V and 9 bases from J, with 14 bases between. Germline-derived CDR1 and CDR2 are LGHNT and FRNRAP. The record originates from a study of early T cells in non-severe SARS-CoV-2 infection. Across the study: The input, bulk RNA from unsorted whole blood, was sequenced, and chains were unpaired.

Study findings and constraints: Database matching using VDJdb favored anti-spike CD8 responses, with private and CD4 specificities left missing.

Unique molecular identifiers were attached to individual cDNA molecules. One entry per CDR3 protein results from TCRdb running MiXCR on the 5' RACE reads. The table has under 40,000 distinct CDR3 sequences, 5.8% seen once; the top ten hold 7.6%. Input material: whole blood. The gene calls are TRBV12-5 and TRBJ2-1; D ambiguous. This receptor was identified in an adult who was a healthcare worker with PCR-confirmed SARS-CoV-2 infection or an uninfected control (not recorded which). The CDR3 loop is CASRFPWGEQFF. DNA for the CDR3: TGTGCTAGTAGATTCCCGTGGGGTGAGCAGTTCTTC.